Listed below are T cell receptor beta chains from one sample, sequenced in a study of shared clonotypes between healthy human individuals. Some clones are missing from TCRdb's copy, which holds only in-frame ones; the method was immunoSEQ multiplex PCR. The sample holds some 470,000 clones, about 79% seen once. The sequencing input was PBMCs. These receptors were taken from a woman aged 40-49 years in good health. Some clones in this sample may be carry-over from other donors' samples. The CDR3 runs from the conserved cysteine through the conserved F or W. Each record gives: J gene, V gene, clone size, D gene, CDR3 protein, CDR3 DNA. The D gene is left open where the match is weak. The size field is filled for only some rows; it gives once, few, many or a size class.

J gene: TRBJ2-7; V gene: TRBV27; clone size: -; D gene: -; CDR3 protein: CASSSRVGEKSYEQYF; CDR3 DNA: TGTGCCAGCAGTTCGAGGGTGGGGGAGAAGTCCTACGAGCAGTACTTC
J gene: TRBJ1-4; V gene: TRBV5-1; clone size: -; D gene: TRBD1; CDR3 protein: CASSTGQGPLSNEKLFF; CDR3 DNA: TGCGCCAGCAGCACGGGACAGGGCCCTCTCTCTAATGAAAAACTGTTTTTT
J gene: TRBJ1-2; V gene: TRBV4-3; clone size: -; D gene: -; CDR3 protein: CASSREALNYGYTF; CDR3 DNA: TGCGCCAGCAGCCGAGAGGCCCTAAACTATGGCTACACCTTC
J gene: TRBJ1-1; V gene: TRBV18; clone size: -; D gene: -; CDR3 protein: CASSPGQNTEAFF; CDR3 DNA: TGTGCCAGCTCACCAGGACAGAACACTGAAGCTTTCTTT
J gene: TRBJ2-3; V gene: TRBV27; clone size: -; D gene: TRBD1; CDR3 protein: CASSLGRPGGLDTQYF; CDR3 DNA: TGTGCCAGCAGTTTGGGGCGGCCAGGGGGATTAGATACGCAGTATTTT
J gene: TRBJ2-2; V gene: TRBV5-6; clone size: -; D gene: -; CDR3 protein: CASTLDGNTGELFF; CDR3 DNA: TGTGCCAGCACCCTGGACGGAAACACCGGGGAGCTGTTTTTT
J gene: TRBJ2-1; V gene: TRBV11-3; clone size: -; D gene: -; CDR3 protein: CASMAYNNEQFF; CDR3 DNA: TGTGCCAGCATGGCATACAACAATGAGCAGTTCTTC
J gene: TRBJ2-4; V gene: TRBV25-1; clone size: -; D gene: -; CDR3 protein: CASSEYSWAGRDKNIQYF; CDR3 DNA: TGTGCCAGCAGTGAATATTCGTGGGCAGGGCGAGACAAAAACATTCAGTACTTC
J gene: TRBJ1-5; V gene: TRBV10-3; clone size: -; D gene: -; CDR3 protein: CAISEGRINQPQHF; CDR3 DNA: TGTGCCATCAGTGAGGGACGGATTAATCAGCCCCAGCATTTT
J gene: TRBJ1-4; V gene: TRBV7-8; clone size: -; D gene: TRBD1; CDR3 protein: CASSSDRANEKLFF; CDR3 DNA: TGTGCCAGCAGCTCGGACAGGGCAAATGAAAAACTGTTTTTT
J gene: TRBJ2-5; V gene: TRBV25-1; clone size: -; D gene: -; CDR3 protein: CASSDTRGTDGETQYF; CDR3 DNA: TGTGCCAGCAGTGATACCCGCGGGACAGACGGAGAGACCCAGTACTTC
J gene: TRBJ2-1; V gene: TRBV5-1; clone size: once; D gene: TRBD2; CDR3 protein: CASSLGNGRYNEQFF; CDR3 DNA: TGCGCCAGCAGCTTGGGGAACGGGAGGTACAATGAGCAGTTCTTC
J gene: TRBJ2-1; V gene: TRBV10-3; clone size: -; D gene: TRBD2; CDR3 protein: CAISVPASGSLGVNEQFF; CDR3 DNA: TGTGCCATCAGTGTTCCTGCTAGCGGGAGCCTAGGGGTCAATGAGCAGTTCTTC
J gene: TRBJ2-7; V gene: TRBV20-1; clone size: -; D gene: -; CDR3 protein: CSALGYEQHF; CDR3 DNA: TGCAGTGCCTTAGGGTACGAACAGCACTTC
J gene: TRBJ2-7; V gene: TRBV21-1; clone size: -; D gene: -; CDR3 protein: CASTSGSPYEQYF; CDR3 DNA: TGTGCCAGCACCAGCGGGAGTCCCTACGAGCAGTACTTC
J gene: TRBJ2-2; V gene: TRBV28; clone size: -; D gene: -; CDR3 protein: CASSLFLNTGELFF; CDR3 DNA: TGTGCCAGCAGTTTATTCTTGAACACCGGGGAGCTGTTTTTT
J gene: TRBJ1-1; V gene: TRBV7-3; clone size: -; D gene: -; CDR3 protein: CASSLWSYTEAFF; CDR3 DNA: TGTGCCAGCAGCTTATGGAGTTACACTGAAGCTTTCTTT
J gene: TRBJ2-3; V gene: TRBV19; clone size: -; D gene: -; CDR3 protein: CASGVGGWGTDTQYF; CDR3 DNA: TGTGCCAGTGGGGTTGGAGGTTGGGGCACAGATACGCAGTATTTT
J gene: TRBJ1-1; V gene: TRBV28; clone size: -; D gene: TRBD1; CDR3 protein: CASSLRRGPKNTEAFF; CDR3 DNA: TGTGCCAGCAGTTTACGCAGGGGGCCCAAGAACACTGAAGCTTTCTTT
J gene: TRBJ2-1; V gene: TRBV28; clone size: -; D gene: TRBD2; CDR3 protein: CASSLQGTSGRGSYNEQFF; CDR3 DNA: TGTGCCAGCAGTTTACAGGGGACTAGCGGGAGAGGTTCCTACAATGAGCAGTTCTTC
J gene: TRBJ2-1; V gene: TRBV5-1; clone size: -; D gene: TRBD2; CDR3 protein: CASSSAGGHNEQFF; CDR3 DNA: TGCGCCAGCTCCTCAGCGGGAGGCCACAATGAGCAGTTCTTC
J gene: TRBJ2-5; V gene: TRBV9; clone size: -; D gene: -; CDR3 protein: CASSVGVGSGKETQYF; CDR3 DNA: TGTGCCAGCAGCGTAGGGGTAGGTAGCGGAAAAGAGACCCAGTACTTC
J gene: TRBJ1-4; V gene: TRBV5-6; clone size: once; D gene: -; CDR3 protein: CASSLVAVNEKLFF; CDR3 DNA: TGTGCCAGCAGCTTGGTGGCAGTTAATGAAAAACTGTTTTTT
J gene: TRBJ2-5; V gene: TRBV19; clone size: -; D gene: TRBD1; CDR3 protein: CASKGTGGSLTQYF; CDR3 DNA: TGTGCCAGTAAAGGGACAGGGGGAAGTTTGACCCAGTACTTC
J gene: TRBJ1-1; V gene: TRBV19; clone size: -; D gene: -; CDR3 protein: CASSLRIGTLNTEAFF; CDR3 DNA: TGTGCCAGTAGTCTACGGATCGGGACATTGAACACTGAAGCTTTCTTT
J gene: TRBJ2-7; V gene: TRBV6-5; clone size: -; D gene: TRBD1; CDR3 protein: CASSYGNRGTWDEQYF; CDR3 DNA: TGTGCCAGCAGTTACGGGAACAGGGGGACGTGGGACGAGCAGTACTTC
J gene: TRBJ2-3; V gene: TRBV13; clone size: few; D gene: -; CDR3 protein: CASSLDFFRTDTQYF; CDR3 DNA: TGTGCCAGCAGCTTAGACTTCTTCCGCACAGATACGCAGTATTTT
J gene: TRBJ2-1; V gene: TRBV29-1; clone size: many; D gene: TRBD2; CDR3 protein: CSVGTSGSREQFF; CDR3 DNA: TGCAGCGTTGGGACTAGCGGGAGTCGCGAGCAGTTCTTC
J gene: TRBJ2-2; V gene: TRBV7-2; clone size: -; D gene: -; CDR3 protein: CASSLVLVGNTGELFF; CDR3 DNA: TGTGCCAGCAGCTTAGTCTTGGTCGGGAACACCGGGGAGCTGTTTTTT
J gene: TRBJ2-3; V gene: TRBV29-1; clone size: few; D gene: TRBD2; CDR3 protein: CSVQREPPDTQYF; CDR3 DNA: TGCAGCGTGCAGCGGGAGCCCCCAGATACGCAGTATTTT
J gene: TRBJ2-1; V gene: TRBV30; clone size: once; D gene: TRBD2; CDR3 protein: CAWSVGLAGVYNEQFF; CDR3 DNA: TGTGCCTGGAGTGTAGGCCTAGCGGGAGTCTACAATGAGCAGTTCTTC
J gene: TRBJ2-5; V gene: TRBV9; clone size: -; D gene: TRBD2; CDR3 protein: CASSVVGGRGETQYF; CDR3 DNA: TGTGCCAGCAGCGTAGTAGGCGGGAGGGGAGAGACCCAGTACTTC
J gene: TRBJ2-1; V gene: TRBV19; clone size: once; D gene: -; CDR3 protein: CASSSTGNSYNEQFF; CDR3 DNA: TGTGCCAGTAGTAGCACAGGGAACTCCTACAATGAGCAGTTCTTC
J gene: TRBJ2-2; V gene: TRBV9; clone size: -; D gene: -; CDR3 protein: CASSVGQFDTGELFF; CDR3 DNA: TGTGCCAGCAGCGTCGGACAATTTGACACCGGGGAGCTGTTTTTT
J gene: TRBJ2-7; V gene: TRBV2; clone size: few; D gene: -; CDR3 protein: CASRQGPTYEQYF; CDR3 DNA: TGTGCCAGCAGACAGGGCCCTACCTACGAGCAGTACTTC
J gene: TRBJ2-1; V gene: TRBV5-4; clone size: few; D gene: -; CDR3 protein: CASSLGRVNEQFF; CDR3 DNA: TGTGCCAGCAGCTTGGGTAGGGTCAATGAGCAGTTCTTC
J gene: TRBJ2-7; V gene: TRBV27; clone size: -; D gene: TRBD1; CDR3 protein: CASKPSPGTGNYEQHF; CDR3 DNA: TGTGCCAGCAAACCCAGCCCCGGGACAGGGAATTACGAGCAGCACTTC
J gene: TRBJ2-7; V gene: TRBV5-6; clone size: -; D gene: TRBD1; CDR3 protein: CASSFLRGQGAYEQYF; CDR3 DNA: TGTGCCAGCAGCTTCCTTCGGGGACAGGGGGCCTACGAGCAGTACTTC
J gene: TRBJ2-5; V gene: TRBV11-3; clone size: -; D gene: -; CDR3 protein: CASSFYAEETQYF; CDR3 DNA: TGTGCCAGCAGCTTTTACGCTGAAGAGACCCAGTACTTC
J gene: TRBJ1-1; V gene: TRBV28; clone size: -; D gene: TRBD1; CDR3 protein: CASRLTGVNTEAFF; CDR3 DNA: TGTGCCAGCAGGCTTACAGGGGTGAACACTGAAGCTTTCTTT
J gene: TRBJ2-7; V gene: TRBV10-2; clone size: -; D gene: TRBD1; CDR3 protein: CASSRYSGTGIYEQYF; CDR3 DNA: TGCGCCAGCAGTAGATACTCCGGGACAGGGATCTACGAGCAGTACTTC
J gene: TRBJ1-2; V gene: TRBV7-2; clone size: -; D gene: -; CDR3 protein: CASSLVGGPSYGYTF; CDR3 DNA: TGTGCCAGCAGCTTAGTCGGGGGGCCATCTTATGGCTACACCTTC
J gene: TRBJ2-5; V gene: TRBV7-6; clone size: few; D gene: -; CDR3 protein: CASSSAATVGLETQYF; CDR3 DNA: TGTGCCAGCAGCTCAGCCGCCACAGTCGGATTGGAGACCCAGTACTTC
J gene: TRBJ2-1; V gene: TRBV28; clone size: -; D gene: TRBD2; CDR3 protein: CASSLGLAGGQLTSFF; CDR3 DNA: TGTGCCAGCAGTTTAGGACTAGCGGGGGGCCAATTAACCTCGTTCTTC
J gene: TRBJ1-4; V gene: TRBV11-2; clone size: -; D gene: -; CDR3 protein: CASSPSSHEKLFF; CDR3 DNA: TGTGCCAGCAGCCCCTCGTCTCATGAAAAACTGTTTTTT
J gene: TRBJ2-7; V gene: TRBV6-4; clone size: few; D gene: TRBD2; CDR3 protein: CASSEGSGGPYEQYF; CDR3 DNA: TGTGCCAGCAGTGAGGGGTCGGGAGGGCCTTACGAGCAGTACTTC
J gene: TRBJ1-5; V gene: TRBV7-3; clone size: -; D gene: -; CDR3 protein: CASSFGGRPDQPQHF; CDR3 DNA: TGTGCCAGCAGCTTCGGGGGACGCCCTGATCAGCCCCAGCATTTT
J gene: TRBJ1-2; V gene: TRBV6-5; clone size: few; D gene: -; CDR3 protein: CASSYSWESGYTF; CDR3 DNA: TGTGCCAGCAGTTACTCGTGGGAATCCGGCTACACCTTC
J gene: TRBJ1-5; V gene: TRBV5-1; clone size: -; D gene: -; CDR3 protein: CASSLEAGSNQPQHF; CDR3 DNA: TGCGCCAGCAGCTTGGAAGCAGGGAGCAATCAGCCCCAGCATTTT
J gene: TRBJ2-7; V gene: TRBV4-1; clone size: -; D gene: TRBD2; CDR3 protein: CASSRGLAGYPISYEQYF; CDR3 DNA: TGCGCCAGCAGCCGAGGACTAGCGGGCTATCCTATCTCCTACGAGCAGTACTTC
J gene: TRBJ2-5; V gene: TRBV11-3; clone size: once; D gene: -; CDR3 protein: CASSSSRGMETQYF; CDR3 DNA: TGTGCCAGCAGCTCCTCCCGGGGGATGGAGACCCAGTACTTC
J gene: TRBJ2-1; V gene: TRBV7-2; clone size: -; D gene: TRBD2; CDR3 protein: CASRTGTSVYNEQFF; CDR3 DNA: TGTGCCAGCAGGACCGGGACTAGCGTGTACAATGAGCAGTTCTTC
J gene: TRBJ2-5; V gene: TRBV7-2; clone size: -; D gene: -; CDR3 protein: CASSLGARLDQYF; CDR3 DNA: TGTGCCAGCAGCTTAGGGGCCAGGCTGGACCAGTACTTC
J gene: TRBJ2-3; V gene: TRBV11-2; clone size: -; D gene: TRBD2; CDR3 protein: CASTLGGGTDTQYF; CDR3 DNA: TGTGCCAGCACCCTTGGGGGGGGCACAGATACGCAGTATTTT
J gene: TRBJ2-7; V gene: TRBV2; clone size: -; D gene: -; CDR3 protein: CASRSWSTFSYEQYF; CDR3 DNA: TGTGCCAGCAGATCTTGGAGCACCTTCTCCTACGAGCAGTACTTC
J gene: TRBJ2-1; V gene: TRBV5-1; clone size: -; D gene: -; CDR3 protein: CASSLEGTSPNEQFF; CDR3 DNA: TGCGCCAGCAGCTTGGAGGGCACCTCTCCCAATGAGCAGTTCTTC
J gene: TRBJ2-2; V gene: TRBV2; clone size: -; D gene: -; CDR3 protein: CASSLPGRATSNTGELFF; CDR3 DNA: TGTGCCAGCAGTCTCCCAGGCAGGGCCACCTCGAACACCGGGGAGCTGTTTTTT